These 25 T cell receptor beta chains came from one sample sequenced in a study of T cell clonality in common variable immunodeficiency. Their target antigens are unknown. General observations from the study: Reportedly, TCR beta sequences from common variable immunodeficiency showed fewer deletions and N-nucleotide insertions.

Assay: immunoSEQ multiplex PCR; the TCRdb copy retains only in-frame clones and omits some. Listed here are more than 35,000 clones without any singletons, the top ten holding roughly 5.6%. Input material: peripheral blood mononuclear cells. The receptors were sampled from a human donor with common variable immunodeficiency.

This clone has only a few counts. CDR3 DNA (partial): TGTGCCAGCAGTGAGGAGACTGGCACTGAA. Its protein product is CASSEETGTE. The CDR3, in full, reads CASSEETGTEAFF. The rearrangement links TRBV2 to TRBJ1-1; unclear D gene. The read gets to within 3 residues of the CDR3 end, and the germline J gene fills in the rest. Trimming took 3 bases from V and 4 from J, leaving 9 bases between them. The germline CDR1 and CDR2 sequences are SNHLY and FYNNEI. This CDR3 contains 13 residues.

In this sample, this clone turned up a few times. The read ends 3 residues early relative to the CDR3; the germline J gene fills the gap. The chain is built from TRBV6-1 and TRBJ1-4; TRBD1 matches 8 bases. This CDR3 region has 13 residues. Germline trimming cut 2 bases from V and 8 bases from J; bases unmatched to any gene: 1. Per germline, CDR1 MNHNS and CDR2 SASEGT. The covered CDR3 bases are TGTGCCAGCAGTGAATACAGGGGGGAAAAA. Amino acid sequence: CASSEYRGEK. The complete CDR3 protein is CASSEYRGEKLFF.

This clone was counted only a few times. The missing CDR3 end, 3 residues past where the read stops, is filled in from the germline J gene. V is TRBV19 and J is TRBJ1-3, with TRBD1 matching over 11 bases. The germline V gene has CDR1 LNHDA and CDR2 SQIVND (reference sequence). There are 16 residues in the CDR3. The J segment lost 2 bases and the V segment lost 5 bases, leaving 5 bases of the junction unmatched. CDR3 DNA (partial): TGTGCCAGTAGTGGGACAGGGGGGATAACTGGAAACACC. This translates into CASSGTGGITGNT. The entire CDR3 protein is CASSGTGGITGNTIYF.

This clone was counted many times. Sequencing ends 3 residues short of the CDR3 end; the germline J gene provides the rest. The chain is built from TRBV19 and TRBJ1-1, with a possible D match to TRBD1 (6 bases). The germline V and J ends were trimmed by 6 bases and 4 bases, with 12 bases remaining between them. The CDR3 extends over 13 amino acids. The germline V gene encodes CDR1 LNHDA and CDR2 SQIVND (reference sequence). CDR3 sequence reads: CASRNRVGTEAFF. CDR3 bases read: TGTGCCAGTAGGAACAGGGTTGGCACTGAA. The full variable domain, its missing parts supplied by reference TRBV19 and TRBJ1-1, is DGGITQSPKYLFRKEGQNVTLSCEQNLNHDAMYWYRQDPGQGLRLIYYSQIVNDFQKGDIAEGYSVSREKKESFPLTVTSAQKNPTAFYLCASRNRVGTEAFFGQGTRLTVV.

Many counts were recorded for this clone. The DNA ends 3 residues before the CDR3 does, and the rest of the CDR3 is filled in from the germline J gene. The chain links TRBV29-1 to TRBJ2-4, with a possible D match to TRBD2 (5 bases). Germline V gene sequence: CDR1 SQVTM, CDR2 ANQGSEA. V lost 7 bases and J 0 bases, leaving 10 bases between the germline ends. The CDR3 extends over 13 amino acids. CDR3 bases read: TGCAGCGCCGCCGGACTAGCCAAAAACATT. It is translated as CSAAGLAKNI. The whole CDR3 reads CSAAGLAKNIQYF.

A remark on this clone: Sequencing ends 3 residues short of the CDR3 end; the germline J gene provides the rest. The chain is built from TRBV7-2 and TRBJ2-5; D perhaps matches TRBD1 (5 bases). V lost 5 bases and J lost 7, with 8 bases in between. The germline gives CDR1 SGHTA, CDR2 FQGNSA. The CDR3 has 11 amino acids. This CDR3 reads CASSQGGTQYF. The CDR3 bases that were read are TGTGCCAGCAGCCAGGGTGGGACC.

This clone occurred many times. The DNA ends 3 residues before the CDR3 does, and the rest of the CDR3 is filled in from the germline J gene. The rearrangement uses TRBV14 and TRBJ2-1; TRBD1 agrees at 11 bases. The CDR3 extends over 15 amino acids. V was pared by 4 bases and J by 6 bases, with 5 bases of the junction left unmatched. Germline-derived CDR1 and CDR2 are SGHDN and FVKESK. The sequenced CDR3 bases are TGTGCCAGCAGCCCAGGACAGGGGGCGCGCAATGAG. Protein sequence: CASSPGQGARNE. The complete CDR3 sequence is CASSPGQGARNEQFF.

The CDR3 bases that were read are TGTGCCAGCAGCTTAGAGACAGCCCATTCACCC. Protein: CASSLETAHSP. The complete CDR3 sequence is CASSLETAHSPLHF. The chain has TRBV7-9 and TRBJ1-6; possibly TRBD1 for D (5 bases). The CDR3 end is not reached by the read, which stops 3 residues before it; the germline J gene fills it in. The germline V gene encodes CDR1 SEHNR and CDR2 FQNEAQ (reference sequence). Trimming removed 1 base at V and 8 bases at J, with 9 bases between. The CDR3 has 14 amino acids.

Concerning this clone itself: The read terminates 3 residues before the CDR3 end, so the remaining end is supplied by the germline J gene. V gene TRBV6-1 combines with J gene TRBJ1-5; 10 positions agree with TRBD1. The V segment lost 6 bases and the J segment 5 bases; nucleotides outside the gene matches: 7. The CDR3 covers 15 residues. Germline values: CDR1 MNHNS, CDR2 SASEGT. The sequenced CDR3 bases are TGTGCCAGCAGAGAAAGCGGGACAGGGGATCAGCCC. Translating it yields CASRESGTGDQP. The entire CDR3 reads CASRESGTGDQPQHF.

This clone was recorded at least ten times. The read is 3 residues too short to cover the CDR3 end, so that end is filled in from the germline J gene. The rearrangement links TRBV18 to TRBJ2-6; TRBD1 matches 7 bases. Germline loops: CDR1 KGHSH, CDR2 LQKENI. This CDR3 comprises 17 residues. The trim removed 3 bases at V and 4 bases at J, leaving 9 bases unmatched. CDR3: CASSPTQTGSGANVLTF. The CDR3 bases that were read are TGTGCCAGCTCACCGACCCAGACAGGGTCGGGGGCCAACGTC.

This clone was seen a few times. The read stops 3 residues short of the end of the CDR3; the missing end is completed from the germline J gene. The V gene is TRBV7-3, the J gene TRBJ2-1, with TRBD2 matching over 11 bases. The CDR3 sequence is 15 residues long. Trimming cost V 4 bases and J 9 bases; bases outside gene matches: 8. CDR1 and CDR2 from the germline V gene are SGHTA and FQGTGA. The DNA read from the CDR3 is TGTGCCAGCAGCTCCGGGACTAGCGGCCGAGCTGAG. Translating gives CASSSGTSGRAE. The whole CDR3 sequence reads CASSSGTSGRAEQFF.

This clone was seen only a few times. Read data end 3 residues before the CDR3 end; the end is taken from the germline J gene. This chain uses TRBV6-9 with TRBJ1-1; D not certain. The V gene's germline CDR1 is MNHGY and CDR2 SVAAGI. The CDR3 runs to 15 residues. V was trimmed by 2 bases and J by 0 bases, leaving 10 bases between them. CDR3 DNA (partial): TGTGCCAGCAGTTATCCAACAGTCTTGAACACTGAA. Protein: CASSYPTVLNTE. The CDR3 reads in full as CASSYPTVLNTEAFF.

This clone was picked up many times. The sequence runs out 3 residues before the end of the CDR3; the remainder is reconstructed from the germline J gene. The chain combines TRBV7-2 with TRBJ1-6; 9 nucleotides agree with TRBD1. CDR3 length equals 13 residues. The junction had 0 bases not matched to a gene; V was cut back by 3 bases and J by 9 bases. Germline CDR1 is SGHTA and CDR2 is FQGNSA. The CDR3 bases that were read are TGTGCCAGCAGCTTGGGACAGGGTTCACCC. It is translated as CASSLGQGSP. The whole CDR3 protein reads CASSLGQGSPLHF.

This clone occurred a few times. CDR3 amino acids: CASKQTGTGIRGYTF. The sequenced part of the CDR3 DNA is TGTGCCAGCAAACAAACCGGGACAGGGATTCGTGGC. The chain joins TRBV2 to TRBJ1-2, with TRBD1 matching over 9 bases. The CDR3 extends 3 residues past the end of the read, so its final part is completed from the germline J gene. The germline CDR1 and CDR2 sequences are SNHLY and FYNNEI. Trimming cost V 7 bases and J 7 bases; bases outside gene matches: 13. There are 15 residues in the CDR3.

Notes on this clone: The read terminates 3 residues ahead of where the CDR3 ends, so the germline J gene completes it. The chain recombines TRBV19 with TRBJ2-1; TRBD2 agrees at 11 bases. CDR1 and CDR2 (germline): LNHDA, SQIVND (reference sequence). With V trimmed by 5 bases and J by 6 bases, 12 bases remained unmatched. The CDR3 consists of 17 residues. The CDR3 sequence is CASSLYSGLAETNEQFF. The part of the CDR3 DNA that was read is TGTGCCAGTAGTTTATATTCGGGACTAGCGGAGACCAATGAG. The variable domain in full, with the rest retrieved from reference TRBV19 and TRBJ2-1, is DGGITQSPKYLFRKEGQNVTLSCEQNLNHDAMYWYRQDPGQGLRLIYYSQIVNDFQKGDIAEGYSVSREKKESFPLTVTSAQKNPTAFYLCASSLYSGLAETNEQFFGPGTRLTVL.

This clone was counted at least ten times. The missing CDR3 end, 3 residues past where the read stops, is filled in from the germline J gene. The V call is TRBV20-1, the J call TRBJ2-1, with 11 bases that match TRBD2. The CDR3 totals 15 residues. J was trimmed by 6 bases and V by 1 base; bases with no gene match: 5. Germline lookup yields CDR1 DFQATT and CDR2 SNEGSKA (reference sequence). The covered CDR3 bases are TGCAGTGCTAGAGCTACTAGCGGGAGAATCAATGAG. This codes for CSARATSGRINE. In full, the CDR3 is CSARATSGRINEQFF.

With regard to this clone: The read falls 3 residues short of the CDR3 end, and the missing part is taken from the germline J gene. The gene calls are TRBV19 and TRBJ2-7; 9 nucleotides agree with TRBD1. Per the germline V gene, CDR1 is LNHDA and CDR2 is SQIVND (reference sequence). The V gene end was trimmed by 3 bases and the J gene end by 6 bases; junction bases not matched to a gene: 9. The CDR3 totals 15 residues. The CDR3 is CASSISGTGRGEQYF. The part of the CDR3 DNA that was read is TGTGCCAGTAGTATTTCTGGGACAGGGAGAGGCGAG.

This clone was observed a few times. The sequenced CDR3 bases are TGTGCCAGTAGTGGACTAGCGGGCGGCACAGATACG. It yields the protein CASSGLAGGTDT. The CDR3 in its entirety is CASSGLAGGTDTQYF. This chain connects TRBV19 to TRBJ2-3; TRBD2 matches 11 bases. The read is 3 residues too short to cover the CDR3 end, so that end is filled in from the germline J gene. Germline loops: CDR1 LNHDA, CDR2 SQIVND (reference sequence). The CDR3 loop spans 15 amino acids. With V trimmed by 5 bases and J by 1 base, 2 bases remained unmatched. The full variable domain, its missing parts supplied by reference TRBV19 and TRBJ2-3, is DGGITQSPKYLFRKEGQNVTLSCEQNLNHDAMYWYRQDPGQGLRLIYYSQIVNDFQKGDIAEGYSVSREKKESFPLTVTSAQKNPTAFYLCASSGLAGGTDTQYFGPGTRLTVL.

Worth noting for this clone: The CDR3 extends 3 residues past the end of the read, so its final part is completed from the germline J gene. The rearrangement uses TRBV5-1 and TRBJ2-6; perhaps TRBD1 as D (5 bases). This CDR3 has 14 amino acids. V gave up 9 bases and J gave up 0 bases, with 10 bases separating them. Germline values: CDR1 SGHRS, CDR2 YFSETQ. The CDR3 bases that were read are TGCGCCAACTCGACAGTCTCTGGGGCCAACGTC. It yields the protein CANSTVSGANV. The CDR3 as a whole reads CANSTVSGANVLTF.

This clone was detected only a few times. Read data end 3 residues before the CDR3 end; the end is taken from the germline J gene. V is TRBV30 and J is TRBJ1-3, with a possible D match to TRBD1 (5 bases). Trimming pared 0 bases from V and 4 bases from J, leaving 13 bases between. The CDR3 loop spans 15 amino acids. The V gene's germline CDR1 is GTSNPN and CDR2 SVGIG (reference sequence). Incomplete CDR3 DNA: TGTGCCTGGAGTGTGGGGCAGGTTGGCGGAAACACC. Protein sequence: CAWSVGQVGGNT. The full CDR3 protein is CAWSVGQVGGNTIYF.

Turning to this clone: The read falls 3 residues short of the CDR3 end, and the missing part is taken from the germline J gene. The J gene is TRBJ2-4, the V gene TRBV19, with D possibly being TRBD1 (6 bases). CDR3 length: 15 residues. Trimming took off 8 bases at V and 0 bases at J, with 14 bases between the two ends. The germline gives CDR1 LNHDA, CDR2 SQIVND (reference sequence). CDR3 bases read: TGTGCCAGTTTGGCCAAACAGGGAGCCAAAAACATT. It specifies CASLAKQGAKNI. In full, the CDR3 reads CASLAKQGAKNIQYF.

This clone occurred a few times. CDR3 sequence: CASSLQDGYTF. Partial CDR3 DNA: TGTGCCAGCAGCTTACAGGATGGC. The chain combines TRBV5-6 with TRBJ1-2; D is possibly TRBD1 (5 bases). With the read ending 3 residues before the CDR3 end, the germline J gene is used to fill in that end. Trimming took 2 bases from V and 6 from J, leaving 5 bases between them. Germline V CDR1 and CDR2: SGHDT, YYEEEE. The CDR3 extends over 11 amino acids.

This clone was counted at least ten times. With the read ending 3 residues before the CDR3 end, the germline J gene is used to fill in that end. The V call is TRBV7-2, the J call TRBJ1-5; possible D gene TRBD1, 5 bases. The CDR3 totals 15 residues. The V and J ends lost 2 bases and 6 bases respectively, with 14 bases between them. The germline V gene has CDR1 SGHTA and CDR2 FQGNSA. The CDR3 sequence is CASSLLAGNGQPQHF. The CDR3 DNA, read in part, is TGTGCCAGCAGCTTATTGGCAGGGAACGGTCAGCCC.

This clone was found a few times. The read stops 3 residues short of the end of the CDR3; the missing end is completed from the germline J gene. The gene calls are TRBV18 and TRBJ2-5; possible D gene TRBD2, 6 bases. From germline, CDR1 is KGHSH and CDR2 LQKENI. V was shortened by 6 bases and J by 2 bases, with 10 bases between the two germline ends. This CDR3 spans 13 amino acids. The CDR3 here is CASSRTNQETQYF. CDR3 bases read: TGTGCCAGCTCGCGGACTAATCAAGAGACC.

This clone was seen a handful of times. Read sequence stops 3 residues before the CDR3 end, and the germline J gene provides the missing end. This sequence joins TRBV19 and TRBJ1-3; maybe TRBD1 (5 bases). CDR1 and CDR2 from the germline V gene are LNHDA and SQIVND (reference sequence). This CDR3 has 14 amino acids. The V end was cut by 11 bases, the J end by 0 bases, with 14 bases between. The sequenced CDR3 bases are TGTGCCGTAAGGGGTGACCCCTCTGGAAACACC. Amino acids: CAVRGDPSGNT. The entire CDR3 is CAVRGDPSGNTIYF.